The rows below give T cell receptor beta chains drawn from one sample of a study of blood T cell repertoires in COVID-19. Data came from immunoSEQ multiplex PCR; TCRdb stores just in-frame clones and leaves some out. Among some 80,000 clones, 87% were seen once, and the ten largest hold around 5%. The source material was peripheral blood. The receptor source for this set is a woman older than 75 with active or convalescent COVID-19. Both conserved end residues are part of each CDR3. Fields, in order: CDR3 length, J gene, clone size, V gene, D gene, CDR3 DNA, CDR3 protein. A D gene is named only where the DNA matches it firmly. Size tells how often a clone was seen (once, few, many) or the class of an expanded clone, and some rows leave it out.

cdr3_length: 14; j_call: TRBJ2-5; clone_size: once; v_call: TRBV6-2/TRBV6-3; d_call: TRBD1; cdr3_nt: TGTGCCAGCAGTTACGGACAGGGAGAAGAGACCCAGTACTTC; cdr3_aa: CASSYGQGEETQYF
cdr3_length: 17; j_call: TRBJ2-2; clone_size: NA; v_call: TRBV6-2/TRBV6-3; d_call: NA; cdr3_nt: TGTGCCAGCAGTTTCTCCCCGCGCCTAACTAGGCCCGGGGAGCTGTTTTTT; cdr3_aa: CASSFSPRLTRPGELFF
cdr3_length: 15; j_call: TRBJ1-6; clone_size: NA; v_call: TRBV30; d_call: TRBD1; cdr3_nt: TGTGCCTGGAGTGTACTAGATGGACAGGTCTCACCCCTCCACTTT; cdr3_aa: CAWSVLDGQVSPLHF
cdr3_length: 17; j_call: TRBJ1-4; clone_size: NA; v_call: TRBV9; d_call: TRBD1; cdr3_nt: TGTGCCAGCAGCGCGAGACCGACAGGGCCAACTAATGAAAAACTGTTTTTT; cdr3_aa: CASSARPTGPTNEKLFF
cdr3_length: 14; j_call: TRBJ1-2; clone_size: NA; v_call: TRBV28; d_call: NA; cdr3_nt: TGTGCCAGCAGTTGGGTAGCCCCCTACTATGGCTACACCTTC; cdr3_aa: CASSWVAPYYGYTF
cdr3_length: 13; j_call: TRBJ1-2; clone_size: NA; v_call: TRBV23-1; d_call: NA; cdr3_nt: TGCGCCAGCAGTCCCCCCCCGAGTGATGGCTACACCTTC; cdr3_aa: CASSPPPSDGYTF
cdr3_length: 13; j_call: TRBJ1-5; clone_size: NA; v_call: TRBV21-1; d_call: NA; cdr3_nt: TGTGCCAGAAGACAGCCAAGCAATCAGCCCCAGCATTTT; cdr3_aa: CARRQPSNQPQHF
cdr3_length: 14; j_call: TRBJ2-7; clone_size: NA; v_call: TRBV5-1; d_call: TRBD1; cdr3_nt: TGCGCCAGCAGCTTGGCCCCAGGGGGCGGCGAGCAGTACTTC; cdr3_aa: CASSLAPGGGEQYF
cdr3_length: 17; j_call: TRBJ2-3; clone_size: NA; v_call: TRBV9; d_call: NA; cdr3_nt: TGTGCCAGCAGCGTAGGTTTCAAGGGGGTGGGGACAGATACGCAGTATTTT; cdr3_aa: CASSVGFKGVGTDTQYF
cdr3_length: 14; j_call: TRBJ1-1; clone_size: NA; v_call: TRBV6-1; d_call: NA; cdr3_nt: TGTGCCAGCAGTGAGTGGACACCTAACACTGAAGCTTTCTTT; cdr3_aa: CASSEWTPNTEAFF
cdr3_length: 16; j_call: TRBJ2-7; clone_size: NA; v_call: TRBV4-3; d_call: TRBD1; cdr3_nt: TGCGCCAGCAGCCAAGATTACAGGGGGAGATCCTACGAGCAGTACTTC; cdr3_aa: CASSQDYRGRSYEQYF
cdr3_length: 14; j_call: TRBJ1-2; clone_size: NA; v_call: TRBV18; d_call: NA; cdr3_nt: TGTGCCAGCTCACCAGCGGAAATTAGCTATGGCTACACCTTC; cdr3_aa: CASSPAEISYGYTF
cdr3_length: 14; j_call: TRBJ2-1; clone_size: once; v_call: TRBV19; d_call: NA; cdr3_nt: TGTGCCTCCTCCCTAGCAGTTAACTACAATGAGCAGTTCTTC; cdr3_aa: CASSLAVNYNEQFF
cdr3_length: 14; j_call: TRBJ2-1; clone_size: few; v_call: TRBV5-1; d_call: TRBD1; cdr3_nt: TGCGCCAGCAGCTTGGGGACAGGGAACAGTGAGCAGTTCTTC; cdr3_aa: CASSLGTGNSEQFF
cdr3_length: 15; j_call: TRBJ2-1; clone_size: NA; v_call: TRBV21-1; d_call: NA; cdr3_nt: TGTGCCAGCAGCAAAGCGCTTAGGACAAACAATGAGCAGTTCTTC; cdr3_aa: CASSKALRTNNEQFF
cdr3_length: 15; j_call: TRBJ2-3; clone_size: few; v_call: TRBV6-2/TRBV6-3; d_call: TRBD2; cdr3_nt: TGTGCCAGCAGTCCGCAGCGGGAGAAGGCTGATACGCAGTATTTT; cdr3_aa: CASSPQREKADTQYF
cdr3_length: 15; j_call: TRBJ2-7; clone_size: once; v_call: TRBV7-2; d_call: TRBD2; cdr3_nt: TGTGCCAGCAGCACGAGCGGGATTGGGCCCTACGAGCAGTACTTC; cdr3_aa: CASSTSGIGPYEQYF
cdr3_length: 17; j_call: TRBJ2-7; clone_size: NA; v_call: TRBV28; d_call: TRBD1; cdr3_nt: TGTGCCAGCAGAACCCGGAGGGCACAGGGGGCCCGGGGAGAGCAGTACTTC; cdr3_aa: CASRTRRAQGARGEQYF
cdr3_length: 15; j_call: TRBJ1-2; clone_size: once; v_call: TRBV7-9; d_call: NA; cdr3_nt: TGTGCCAGCAGCCCCACAACGTCCAGCGCGCATGGCTACACCTTC; cdr3_aa: CASSPTTSSAHGYTF
cdr3_length: 14; j_call: TRBJ2-7; clone_size: few; v_call: TRBV27; d_call: TRBD2; cdr3_nt: TGTGCCAGCAGCCCGGGACTAGGAGCCTACGAGCAGTACTTC; cdr3_aa: CASSPGLGAYEQYF
cdr3_length: 11; j_call: TRBJ2-7; clone_size: NA; v_call: TRBV27; d_call: NA; cdr3_nt: TGTGCCAGCGCGAGCCCCTACGAGCAGTACTTC; cdr3_aa: CASASPYEQYF
cdr3_length: 13; j_call: TRBJ2-7; clone_size: NA; v_call: TRBV28; d_call: NA; cdr3_nt: TGTGCCAGCAGCCGTAGCGGCCCCTACGAGCAGTACTTC; cdr3_aa: CASSRSGPYEQYF
cdr3_length: 13; j_call: TRBJ1-1; clone_size: NA; v_call: TRBV7-3; d_call: NA; cdr3_nt: TGTGCCAGCAGTCGACAGCCGAACACTGAAGCTTTCTTT; cdr3_aa: CASSRQPNTEAFF
cdr3_length: 10; j_call: TRBJ2-1; clone_size: NA; v_call: TRBV29-1; d_call: NA; cdr3_nt: TGCAGCGTTGTTCGGTATGAGCAGTTCTTC; cdr3_aa: CSVVRYEQFF
cdr3_length: 16; j_call: TRBJ2-4; clone_size: NA; v_call: TRBV24-1; d_call: NA; cdr3_nt: TGTGCCACCAGTGATGGGACATCAAGCCGGGAAAACATTCAGTACTTC; cdr3_aa: CATSDGTSSRENIQYF
cdr3_length: 14; j_call: TRBJ2-3; clone_size: NA; v_call: TRBV7-2; d_call: TRBD1; cdr3_nt: TGTGCCAGCAGCCTGGACAGGTCCACAGATACGCAGTATTTT; cdr3_aa: CASSLDRSTDTQYF
cdr3_length: 16; j_call: TRBJ1-5; clone_size: NA; v_call: TRBV30; d_call: TRBD1; cdr3_nt: TGTGCCTGGAGTAGGAGGACAGGGAAGGGCAATCAGCCCCAGCATTTT; cdr3_aa: CAWSRRTGKGNQPQHF
cdr3_length: 15; j_call: TRBJ2-3; clone_size: NA; v_call: TRBV19; d_call: NA; cdr3_nt: TGTGCCAGTAGTATAGGAAAACCTAGGACAGATACGCAGTATTTT; cdr3_aa: CASSIGKPRTDTQYF
cdr3_length: 16; j_call: TRBJ2-7; clone_size: NA; v_call: TRBV15; d_call: NA; cdr3_nt: TGTGCCACCAGCAGAGATGCGAGGCTCGGAAGGCGCGAGCAGTACTTC; cdr3_aa: CATSRDARLGRREQYF
cdr3_length: 13; j_call: TRBJ1-1; clone_size: NA; v_call: TRBV11-2; d_call: NA; cdr3_nt: TGTGCCAGCGAATTCGGGGGGACTCAGGGAGCTTTCTTT; cdr3_aa: CASEFGGTQGAFF
cdr3_length: 13; j_call: TRBJ1-1; clone_size: NA; v_call: TRBV6-2/TRBV6-3; d_call: NA; cdr3_nt: TGTGCCAGCAGTTGGGGGAGGGGAAGTGAAGCTTTCTTT; cdr3_aa: CASSWGRGSEAFF
cdr3_length: 15; j_call: TRBJ2-3; clone_size: once; v_call: TRBV11-2; d_call: TRBD2; cdr3_nt: TGTGCCAGCAGCTCTAGCGGCCACAGCACAGATACGCAGTATTTT; cdr3_aa: CASSSSGHSTDTQYF
cdr3_length: 16; j_call: TRBJ1-3; clone_size: NA; v_call: TRBV4-1; d_call: NA; cdr3_nt: TGCGCCAGTGGAGAGGCCGACAGACTCTCTGGAAACACCATATATTTT; cdr3_aa: CASGEADRLSGNTIYF
cdr3_length: 14; j_call: TRBJ1-1; clone_size: NA; v_call: TRBV9; d_call: NA; cdr3_nt: TGTGCCAGCAGCGCCCCTGGGGAAGTCGGAGGAGCTTTCTTT; cdr3_aa: CASSAPGEVGGAFF
cdr3_length: 13; j_call: TRBJ2-7; clone_size: NA; v_call: TRBV19; d_call: NA; cdr3_nt: TGTGCCAGTACTGACAGAAGGAGCAGGGAGCAGTACTTC; cdr3_aa: CASTDRRSREQYF
cdr3_length: 13; j_call: TRBJ2-7; clone_size: NA; v_call: TRBV7-2; d_call: NA; cdr3_nt: TGTGCCAGCAGCTTTCTAGCGCCCTACGAGCAGTACTTC; cdr3_aa: CASSFLAPYEQYF
cdr3_length: 15; j_call: TRBJ1-5; clone_size: NA; v_call: TRBV10-3; d_call: NA; cdr3_nt: TGTGCCATCAGTGAGTCAGGGGTCGGGAATCAGCCCCAGCATTTT; cdr3_aa: CAISESGVGNQPQHF
cdr3_length: 14; j_call: TRBJ2-1; clone_size: NA; v_call: TRBV15; d_call: TRBD2; cdr3_nt: TGTGCCACCAGCTATCGGGGGGGTGACAATGAGCAGTTCTTC; cdr3_aa: CATSYRGGDNEQFF
cdr3_length: 15; j_call: TRBJ1-2; clone_size: NA; v_call: TRBV7-2; d_call: NA; cdr3_nt: TGTGCCAGCAGCTTAGTCGGGACACCTAACTATGGCTACACCTTC; cdr3_aa: CASSLVGTPNYGYTF
cdr3_length: 16; j_call: TRBJ1-3; clone_size: NA; v_call: TRBV9; d_call: NA; cdr3_nt: TGTGCCAGCAGCGTGGGCCACAGGGATTCTGGAAACACCATATATTTT; cdr3_aa: CASSVGHRDSGNTIYF
cdr3_length: 17; j_call: TRBJ2-3; clone_size: NA; v_call: TRBV30; d_call: TRBD2; cdr3_nt: TGTGCCTGGAGAAAGAGGCTAGCGGGAGTGGGGGCAGATACGCAGTATTTT; cdr3_aa: CAWRKRLAGVGADTQYF
cdr3_length: 15; j_call: TRBJ1-4; clone_size: NA; v_call: TRBV5-5; d_call: NA; cdr3_nt: TGTGCCAGCACCCCGGGGGACCGCTATAATGAAAAACTGTTTTTT; cdr3_aa: CASTPGDRYNEKLFF
cdr3_length: 13; j_call: TRBJ1-4; clone_size: NA; v_call: TRBV7-9; d_call: TRBD1; cdr3_nt: TGTGCCAGCAGCCCCGGGACAGGTGAAAAACTGTTTTTT; cdr3_aa: CASSPGTGEKLFF
cdr3_length: 15; j_call: TRBJ1-5; clone_size: once; v_call: TRBV28; d_call: NA; cdr3_nt: TGTGCCAGCAGCCCTCGGGATAGGAGCAATCAGCCCCAGCATTTT; cdr3_aa: CASSPRDRSNQPQHF
cdr3_length: 15; j_call: TRBJ2-3; clone_size: NA; v_call: TRBV9; d_call: TRBD2; cdr3_nt: TGTGCCAGCAGCGTAGCGGCGGGGGGGCAAGATACGCAGTATTTT; cdr3_aa: CASSVAAGGQDTQYF
cdr3_length: 14; j_call: TRBJ2-3; clone_size: NA; v_call: TRBV29-1; d_call: TRBD1; cdr3_nt: TGCAGCGCCACACCGGACAGGACCCCAGATACGCAGTATTTT; cdr3_aa: CSATPDRTPDTQYF
cdr3_length: 15; j_call: TRBJ2-5; clone_size: NA; v_call: TRBV2; d_call: NA; cdr3_nt: TGTGCCAGCAGTGAAGCGACCAGGGGCCAAGAGACCCAGTACTTC; cdr3_aa: CASSEATRGQETQYF
cdr3_length: 16; j_call: TRBJ2-3; clone_size: NA; v_call: TRBV19; d_call: TRBD2; cdr3_nt: TGTGCCAGCACCCCTCGGGATAGCGGGAGGGCAGATACGCAGTATTTT; cdr3_aa: CASTPRDSGRADTQYF